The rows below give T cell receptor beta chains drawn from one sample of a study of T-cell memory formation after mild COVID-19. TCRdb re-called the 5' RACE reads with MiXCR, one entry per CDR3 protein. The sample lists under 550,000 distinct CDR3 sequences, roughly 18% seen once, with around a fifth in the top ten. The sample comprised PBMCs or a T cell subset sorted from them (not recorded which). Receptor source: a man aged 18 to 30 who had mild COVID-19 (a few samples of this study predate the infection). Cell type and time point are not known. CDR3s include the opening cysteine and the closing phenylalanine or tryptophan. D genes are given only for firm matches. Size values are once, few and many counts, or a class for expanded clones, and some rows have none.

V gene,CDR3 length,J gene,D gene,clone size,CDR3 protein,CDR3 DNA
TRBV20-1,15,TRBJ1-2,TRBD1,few,CSLRDRGTANYGYTF,TGCAGCCTCCGGGACAGGGGCACTGCTAACTATGGCTACACCTTC
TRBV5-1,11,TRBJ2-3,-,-,CASSYRGTQYF,TGCGCCAGCAGCTATCGGGGTACGCAGTATTTT
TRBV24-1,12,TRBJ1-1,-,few,CATSDAVGGAFF,TGTGCCACCAGTGATGCCGTAGGGGGAGCTTTCTTT
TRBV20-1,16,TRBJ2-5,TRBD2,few,CSARDPVAGEWETQYF,TGCAGTGCTAGAGATCCCGTAGCGGGGGAATGGGAGACCCAGTACTTC
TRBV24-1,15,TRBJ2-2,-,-,CATGGEGTNTGELFF,TGTGCCACCGGTGGCGAGGGAACGAACACCGGGGAGCTGTTTTTT
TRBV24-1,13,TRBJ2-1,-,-,CATSDLSSYEQFF,TGTGCCACCAGTGATTTATCGAGCTATGAGCAGTTCTTC
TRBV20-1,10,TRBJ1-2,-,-,CSAVTNGYTF,TGCAGTGCGGTCACCAATGGCTACACCTTC
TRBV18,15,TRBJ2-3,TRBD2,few,CASSPLAGATDTQYF,TGTGCCAGCTCACCACTAGCGGGGGCAACAGATACGCAGTATTTT
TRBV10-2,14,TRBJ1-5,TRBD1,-,CASSGQGHNQPQQF,TGCGCCAGCAGTGGACAGGGCCACAATCAGCCCCAGCAATTT
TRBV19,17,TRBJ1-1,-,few,CASSSLGQSLMNTEAFF,TGTGCCAGTAGTTCTCTGGGACAATCCCTCATGAACACTGAAGCTTTCTTT
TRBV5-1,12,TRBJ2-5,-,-,CASSFTQETQYF,TGCGCCAGCAGCTTCACCCAAGAGACCCAGTACTTC
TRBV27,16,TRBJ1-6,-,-,CASSSSGTAGNSPLHF,TGTGCCAGCAGTTCGTCAGGGACCGCCGGAAATTCACCCCTCCACTTT
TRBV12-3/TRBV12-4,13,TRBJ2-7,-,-,CASSSPASYEQYF,TGTGCCAGCAGTTCACCCGCTTCCTACGAGCAGTACTTC